These T cell receptor beta chains were read from a single sample in a study of beta chain features in type 1 diabetes. The protocol was immunoSEQ multiplex PCR, while the TCRdb copy is restricted to in-frame clones and leaves out a portion. The sample consists of under 850,000 clones, around an eighth of them appearing once. The sequencing sample was made of naive CD4+ T cells from blood. Receptor source: a man aged 18 to 29 with type 1 diabetes. CDR3s include the opening cysteine and the closing phenylalanine or tryptophan. A D gene is named only where the DNA matches it firmly. A row's size may be missing; if present it is once, few, many or a size class.

d_gene: -
j_gene: TRBJ2-3
abundance: few
v_gene: TRBV5-8
CDR3aa: CASSTRVAGTDTQYF
CDR3nt: TGTGCCAGCAGCACCCGGGTGGCCGGCACAGATACGCAGTATTTT

d_gene: -
j_gene: TRBJ2-5
abundance: -
v_gene: TRBV27
CDR3aa: CASSPRGAGPGETQYF
CDR3nt: TGTGCCAGCAGTCCCCGGGGGGCAGGACCAGGAGAGACCCAGTACTTC

d_gene: TRBD1
j_gene: TRBJ1-1
abundance: -
v_gene: TRBV9
CDR3aa: CASSRQGNTEAFF
CDR3nt: TGTGCCAGCAGCAGACAGGGGAACACTGAAGCTTTCTTT

d_gene: -
j_gene: TRBJ1-5
abundance: few
v_gene: TRBV18
CDR3aa: CASSPTEQRNQPQHF
CDR3nt: TGTGCCAGCTCACCAACGGAACAAAGGAATCAGCCCCAGCATTTT

d_gene: -
j_gene: TRBJ2-1
abundance: -
v_gene: TRBV7-9
CDR3aa: CASSSYWGGGPPSNEQFF
CDR3nt: TGTGCCAGCAGTTCCTACTGGGGCGGGGGCCCTCCTAGCAATGAGCAGTTCTTC

d_gene: TRBD2
j_gene: TRBJ2-1
abundance: -
v_gene: TRBV29-1
CDR3aa: CSVGGGSSYNEQFF
CDR3nt: TGCAGCGTTGGCGGGGGAAGCTCCTACAATGAGCAGTTCTTC

d_gene: -
j_gene: TRBJ2-1
abundance: few
v_gene: TRBV30
CDR3aa: CAWSVGEKIEQFF
CDR3nt: TGTGCCTGGAGTGTGGGGGAAAAAATTGAGCAGTTCTTC

d_gene: TRBD1
j_gene: TRBJ2-5
abundance: few
v_gene: TRBV23-1
CDR3aa: CASPTHLQGTGIQETQYF
CDR3nt: TGCGCCAGCCCAACCCATCTCCAGGGGACAGGGATTCAAGAGACCCAGTACTTC

d_gene: -
j_gene: TRBJ1-2
abundance: -
v_gene: TRBV4-1
CDR3aa: CASSQDQVARGYTF
CDR3nt: TGCGCCAGCAGCCAAGATCAGGTGGCTCGGGGCTACACCTTC

d_gene: -
j_gene: TRBJ1-6
abundance: few
v_gene: TRBV7-9
CDR3aa: CASSFGGARNNSPLHF
CDR3nt: TGTGCCAGCAGCTTCGGTGGGGCCAGGAATAATTCACCCCTCCACTTT

d_gene: -
j_gene: TRBJ1-1
abundance: few
v_gene: TRBV29-1
CDR3aa: CSVDGHTRRLTEAFF
CDR3nt: TGCAGCGTTGATGGGCACACACGGAGGCTCACTGAAGCTTTCTTT

d_gene: -
j_gene: TRBJ2-5
abundance: few
v_gene: TRBV29-1
CDR3aa: CSVEGLGRPGETQYF
CDR3nt: TGCAGCGTTGAAGGGCTAGGCCGACCGGGTGAGACCCAGTACTTC

d_gene: -
j_gene: TRBJ2-3
abundance: few
v_gene: TRBV20-1
CDR3aa: CSATSADTQYF
CDR3nt: TGCAGTGCCACGAGCGCAGATACGCAGTATTTT

d_gene: TRBD2
j_gene: TRBJ2-3
abundance: -
v_gene: TRBV7-8
CDR3aa: CASSSYKTSGGSTDTQYF
CDR3nt: TGTGCCAGCAGCTCCTACAAGACTAGCGGGGGGAGCACAGATACGCAGTATTTT

d_gene: -
j_gene: TRBJ1-3
abundance: few
v_gene: TRBV7-6
CDR3aa: CASSGGGNTIYF
CDR3nt: TGTGCCAGCAGCGGGGGAGGAAACACCATATATTTT

d_gene: -
j_gene: TRBJ2-3
abundance: -
v_gene: TRBV10-3
CDR3aa: CAISEPSDTQYF
CDR3nt: TGTGCCATCAGTGAGCCCTCCGATACGCAGTATTTT

d_gene: -
j_gene: TRBJ2-1
abundance: few
v_gene: TRBV9
CDR3aa: CASSVGGPSTSSYNEQFF
CDR3nt: TGTGCCAGCAGCGTAGGAGGTCCCTCCACGAGCTCCTACAATGAGCAGTTCTTC

d_gene: -
j_gene: TRBJ1-5
abundance: few
v_gene: TRBV28
CDR3aa: CASSQGLNQPQHF
CDR3nt: TGTGCCAGCAGTCAGGGACTCAATCAGCCCCAGCATTTT

d_gene: -
j_gene: TRBJ2-2
abundance: -
v_gene: TRBV30
CDR3aa: CACADGNTGELFF
CDR3nt: TGTGCCTGTGCGGACGGGAACACCGGGGAGCTGTTTTTT

d_gene: -
j_gene: TRBJ2-7
abundance: -
v_gene: TRBV30
CDR3aa: CAWSVRGDEQYF
CDR3nt: TGTGCCTGGAGTGTCAGGGGGGACGAGCAGTACTTC

d_gene: TRBD1
j_gene: TRBJ1-5
abundance: -
v_gene: TRBV6-6
CDR3aa: CASNVQGNGNQPQHF
CDR3nt: TGTGCCAGCAACGTACAGGGGAACGGCAATCAGCCCCAGCATTTT

d_gene: TRBD2
j_gene: TRBJ2-1
abundance: -
v_gene: TRBV6-5
CDR3aa: CASSYPGRGGGNEQFF
CDR3nt: TGTGCCAGCAGTTACCCAGGGAGGGGCGGGGGCAATGAGCAGTTCTTC

d_gene: -
j_gene: TRBJ1-1
abundance: few
v_gene: TRBV6-1
CDR3aa: CASSAQGITEAFF
CDR3nt: TGTGCCAGCAGTGCACAGGGAATCACTGAAGCTTTCTTT

d_gene: -
j_gene: TRBJ2-7
abundance: few
v_gene: TRBV4-1
CDR3aa: CASSPSTISEQYF
CDR3nt: TGCGCCAGCAGCCCCTCAACGATCAGCGAGCAGTACTTC

d_gene: -
j_gene: TRBJ1-2
abundance: -
v_gene: TRBV30
CDR3aa: CAWSGAGYGYTF
CDR3nt: TGTGCCTGGAGTGGGGCCGGCTATGGCTACACCTTC

d_gene: -
j_gene: TRBJ1-4
abundance: many
v_gene: TRBV11-2
CDR3aa: CASSSNEKLFF
CDR3nt: TGTGCCAGCAGTTCCAATGAAAAACTGTTTTTT